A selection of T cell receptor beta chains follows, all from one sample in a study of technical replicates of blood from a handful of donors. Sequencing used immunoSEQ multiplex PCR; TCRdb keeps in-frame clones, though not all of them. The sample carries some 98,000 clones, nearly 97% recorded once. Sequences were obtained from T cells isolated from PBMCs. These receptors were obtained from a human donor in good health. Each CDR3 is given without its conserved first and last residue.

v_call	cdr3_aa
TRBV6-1	ASVHLAGDNEQF
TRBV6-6	ASSYGDSGRHEQF
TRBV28	ASRRTGGLANYGYT
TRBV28	ASSFLESIPYGYT
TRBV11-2	ASSSLNIQY
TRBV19	ASSIRTPNTGELF
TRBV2	ASRDRGGNQPQH
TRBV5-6	ASSLGPQETQY
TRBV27	ASSLSGRLNTEAF
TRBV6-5	ASRQGRSETQY
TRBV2	ASSRGPSNQPQH
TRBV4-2	ASSQENGPAYNEQF
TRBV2	ASSELGTSSNYGYT
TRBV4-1	ASSQGDRSAYNEQF
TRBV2	ASWSKGQFLF
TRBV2	ASSPLRATSTDTQY
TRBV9	ASSAQSHETQY
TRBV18	ASSPDILKPQH
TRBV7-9	ASSGQPNYGYT
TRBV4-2	ASSQELAGGQDTQY
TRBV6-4	ASKWTVWADTQY
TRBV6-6	ASSTNSYGNTIY
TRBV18	ASSPTGTTNNSPLH
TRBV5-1	ASSLLVYEQY
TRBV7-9	ASSLVRGQGRSQPQH
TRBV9	ASSVASGIGELF